The sample holds one count of the clone carrying this T cell receptor (beta chain). The data stem from a study of T cells of healthy individuals. TCRdb itself ran the 5' RACE reads through MiXCR, one entry per CDR3 protein. The sample lists about 96,000 distinct CDR3 sequences, approximately 16% occurring once. CDR3 length: 16 residues. Germline assignment: CDR1 LGHNA and CDR2 YNFKEQ. J lost 0 bases, V lost 2 bases, and 7 bases had no gene match. The genes are TRBV4-2 and TRBJ2-7; 7 positions agree with TRBD1. This receptor was identified in a human donor in good health. The DNA of the CDR3 is TGTGCCAGCAGCCAAATGGCCGGGACAGCCTCCTACGAGCAGTACTTC. Encoded protein: CASSQMAGTASYEQYF.